The entry below describes one T cell receptor beta chain. The data are from a study of blood T cell repertoires in COVID-19. Study-wide background: Both acute and convalescent COVID-19 samples were obtained from the United States, Italy and Spain. Nucleic acid was either cDNA or gDNA, and it came from T cells, B-cell-depleted T cells, or PBMCs.

The data were produced by immunoSEQ multiplex PCR, yet TCRdb's version contains in-frame clones alone and is incomplete. The table lists over 110,000 clones, over 75% of them singletons. Trimming shortened V by 6 bases and J by 0 bases, and 14 bases separated the two germline ends. CDR1 KGHSH and CDR2 LQKENI come from the germline V gene. The CDR3 is made up of 16 amino acids. J is TRBJ2-2 and V is TRBV18, with D perhaps TRBD2 (5 bases). The source is a woman aged 45-65 years with acute or convalescent COVID-19. Material for sequencing was peripheral blood. CDR3 sequence: CASSSDAGTNTGELFF. The CDR3 DNA sequence: TGTGCCAGCTCCTCCGACGCGGGCACGAACACCGGGGAGCTGTTTTTT.